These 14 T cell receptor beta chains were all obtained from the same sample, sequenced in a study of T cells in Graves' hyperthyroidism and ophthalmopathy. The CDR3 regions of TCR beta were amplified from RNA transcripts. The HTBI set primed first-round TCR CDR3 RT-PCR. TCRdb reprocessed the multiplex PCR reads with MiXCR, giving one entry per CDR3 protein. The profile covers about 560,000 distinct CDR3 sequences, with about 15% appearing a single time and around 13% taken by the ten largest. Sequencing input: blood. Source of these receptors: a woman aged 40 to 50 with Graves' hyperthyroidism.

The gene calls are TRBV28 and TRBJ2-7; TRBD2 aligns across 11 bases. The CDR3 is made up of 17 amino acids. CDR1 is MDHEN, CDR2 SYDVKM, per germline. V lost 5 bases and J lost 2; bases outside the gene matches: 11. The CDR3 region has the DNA TGTGCCAGCAGTCCTTATACCGGGACTAGCGGTGCCTACGAGCAGTACTTC. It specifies CASSPYTGTSGAYEQYF.

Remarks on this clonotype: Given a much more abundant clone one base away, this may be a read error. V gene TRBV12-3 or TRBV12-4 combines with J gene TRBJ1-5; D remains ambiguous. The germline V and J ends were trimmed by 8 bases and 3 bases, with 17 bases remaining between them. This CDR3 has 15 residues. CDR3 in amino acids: CASPTWAQFNQPQHF. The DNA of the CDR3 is TGTGCCAGCCCAACGTGGGCACAGTTCAATCAGCCCCAGCATTTT.

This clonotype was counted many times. CDR3 sequence: CASSRTEGSGELFF. The CDR3 nucleotides are TGTGCCAGCAGTAGGACGGAGGGGTCCGGGGAGCTGTTTTTT. This chain joins TRBV12-3 or TRBV12-4 and TRBJ2-2, with D possibly matching TRBD2 (6 bases). Trimming pared 5 bases from V and 6 bases from J, leaving 13 bases between. The CDR3 extends over 14 amino acids.

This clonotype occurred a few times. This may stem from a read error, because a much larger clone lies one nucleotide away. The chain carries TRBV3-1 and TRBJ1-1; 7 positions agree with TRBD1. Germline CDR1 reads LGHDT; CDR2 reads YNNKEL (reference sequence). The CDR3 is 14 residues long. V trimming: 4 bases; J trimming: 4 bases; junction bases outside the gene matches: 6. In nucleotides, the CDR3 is TGTGCCAGCAGCCCCATAAGACAGGGCACTGAAGCTTTCTTT. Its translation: CASSPIRQGTEAFF.

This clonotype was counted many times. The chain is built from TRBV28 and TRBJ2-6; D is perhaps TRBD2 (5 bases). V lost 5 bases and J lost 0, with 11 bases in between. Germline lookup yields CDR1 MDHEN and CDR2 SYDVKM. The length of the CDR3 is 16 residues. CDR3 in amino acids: CASSKEGYSGANVLTF. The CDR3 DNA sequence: TGTGCCAGCAGTAAAGAGGGTTACTCTGGGGCCAACGTCCTGACTTTC.

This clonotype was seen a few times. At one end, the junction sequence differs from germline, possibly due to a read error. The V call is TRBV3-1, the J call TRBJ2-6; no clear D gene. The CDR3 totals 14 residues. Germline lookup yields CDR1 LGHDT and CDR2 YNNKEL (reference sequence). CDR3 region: CASSPHSGANVLTF. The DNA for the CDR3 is TGTGCCAGCAGCCCCCACTCTGGAGCCAACGTCCTGACTTTC.

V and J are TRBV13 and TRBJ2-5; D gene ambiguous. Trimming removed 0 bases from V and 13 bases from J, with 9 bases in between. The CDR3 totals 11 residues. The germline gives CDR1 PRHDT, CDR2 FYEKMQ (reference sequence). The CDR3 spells CASSLGLDRYF. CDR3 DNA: TGTGCCAGCAGCTTAGGCCTTGATCGGTACTTC. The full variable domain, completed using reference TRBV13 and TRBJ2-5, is AAGVIQSPRHLIKEKRETATLKCYPIPRHDTVYWYQQGPGQDPQFLISFYEKMQSDKGSIPDRFSAQQFSDYHSELNMSSLELGDSALYFCASSLGLDRYFGPGTRLLVL.

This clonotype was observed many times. The CDR3 DNA reads as TGTGCCAACAAACGCAGGGGGGATAACTATGGCTACACCTTC. This codes for CANKRRGDNYGYTF. J is TRBJ1-2 and V is TRBV2, with 7 nucleotides matching TRBD1. V shed 10 bases and J 1 base; nucleotides not matched to a gene: 9. The germline CDR1 and CDR2 sequences are SNHLY and FYNNEI. This CDR3 has 14 residues.

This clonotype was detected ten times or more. CDR3 bases: TGTGCCAGCAGCAGAGAGGGGGGGCCAGCCTACGAGCAGTACTTC. Amino acid sequence: CASSREGGPAYEQYF. The rearrangement joins TRBV11-1 to TRBJ2-7, with a tentative D call TRBD2 (7 bases). Germline values: CDR1 SGHAT, CDR2 FQDESV (reference sequence). The V gene lost 5 bases and the J gene lost 2 bases, with 16 bases spanning the gap. CDR3 length: 15 amino acids. The full variable domain, rest sourced from reference TRBV11-1 and TRBJ2-7, is EAEVAQSPRYKITEKSQAVAFWCDPISGHATLYWYRQILGQGPELLVQFQDESVVDDSQLPKDRFSAERLKGVDSTLKIQPAELGDSAMYLCASSREGGPAYEQYFGPGTRLTVT.

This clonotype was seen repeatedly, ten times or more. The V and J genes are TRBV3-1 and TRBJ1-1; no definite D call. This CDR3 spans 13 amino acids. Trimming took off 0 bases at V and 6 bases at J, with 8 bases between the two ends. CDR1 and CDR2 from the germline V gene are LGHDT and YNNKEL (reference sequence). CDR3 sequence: CASSQDGRAEAFF. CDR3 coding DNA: TGTGCCAGCAGCCAAGATGGGAGGGCTGAAGCTTTCTTT.

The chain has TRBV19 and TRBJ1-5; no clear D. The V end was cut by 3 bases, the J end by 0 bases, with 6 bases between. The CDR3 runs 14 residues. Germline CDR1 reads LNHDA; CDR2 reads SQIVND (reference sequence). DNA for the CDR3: TGTGCCAGTAGTATGAGGAGTAGCAATCAGCCCCAGCATTTT. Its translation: CASSMRSSNQPQHF.

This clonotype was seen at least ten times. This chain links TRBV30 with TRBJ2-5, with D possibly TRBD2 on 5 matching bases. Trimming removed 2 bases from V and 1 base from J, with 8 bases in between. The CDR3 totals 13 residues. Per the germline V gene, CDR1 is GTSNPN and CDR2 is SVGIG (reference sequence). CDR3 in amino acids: CAWSPGIQETQYF. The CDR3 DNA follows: TGTGCCTGGAGTCCGGGAATCCAAGAGACCCAGTACTTC.

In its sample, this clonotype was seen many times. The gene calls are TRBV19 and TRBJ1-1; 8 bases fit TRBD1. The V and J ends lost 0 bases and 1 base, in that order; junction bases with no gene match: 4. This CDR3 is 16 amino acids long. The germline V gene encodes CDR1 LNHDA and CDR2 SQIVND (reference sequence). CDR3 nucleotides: TGTGCCAGTAGTATAGATGGCAGGGGGCCGAACACTGAAGCTTTCTTT. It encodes CASSIDGRGPNTEAFF.

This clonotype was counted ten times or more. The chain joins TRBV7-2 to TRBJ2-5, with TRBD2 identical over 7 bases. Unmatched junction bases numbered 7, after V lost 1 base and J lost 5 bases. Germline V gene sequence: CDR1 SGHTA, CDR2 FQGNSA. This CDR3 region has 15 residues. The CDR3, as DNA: TGTGCCAGCAGCTTAGGCGAGCGGGGTTCGGAGACCCAGTACTTC. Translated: CASSLGERGSETQYF.